Here is one T cell receptor beta chain with its context. Its antigen remains unknown. The authors prepared UMI-labeled TRB cDNA libraries by 5' RACE. TCRdb re-called the 5' RACE reads; one entry per CDR3 protein, DNA not given. The table lists some 150,000 distinct CDR3 sequences. The data belong to a study of CXCR3-negative and CXCR3-positive naive CD8 T cells. The study, taken as a whole, reports: CXCR3-negative naive cells had less hydrophobic TRB CDR3s than did CXCR3-positive naive cells. Naive subsets did not differ in surface CD5, and TRB CDR3 properties served to infer TCR strength.

This CDR3 is 15 amino acids long. The germline CDR1 and CDR2 sequences are LNHDA and SQIVND (reference sequence). The rearrangement links TRBV19 to TRBJ2-1; TCRdb designates TRBD2, a call that cannot be tested without DNA. The receptor was derived from a human donor in good health. Some clones in this sample may be carry-over from other donors' samples. The specimen sequenced was naive CXCR3+ CD8+ T cells from blood. Subset noted: CD45RO-CCR7+CD27+CD95- naive CD8+ T cells expressing CXCR3 (TNR3+). The CDR3: CASSPPAGGPNEQFF.